This entry is about one T cell receptor beta chain. The record originates from a study of OX40 agonist ivuxolimab in advanced cancers. The assay was immunoSEQ multiplex PCR, and TCRdb's table has in-frame clones only and misses some. The sample records 30,000 to 35,000 clones, over 60% being singletons. The sample was CD4+ or CD8+ T cells sorted from blood, taken in a trial of the OX40 agonist ivuxolimab. This TCR was recovered from an adult with an advanced solid tumor such as melanoma, head and neck, liver or kidney cancer.

CDR3 amino acids: CASRRTSTDTQYF. The CDR3 DNA reads TGTGCCAGTAGACGGACTAGCACAGATACGCAGTATTTT. The chain is built from TRBV6-6 and TRBJ2-3, with TRBD2 as a possible D gene (5 bases). With 9 bases removed from V and 0 bases from J, the gap between germline ends came to 10 bases. The V gene's germline CDR1 is MNHNY and CDR2 SVGAGI (reference sequence). This CDR3 has 13 residues.